This TCR beta chain came from a study of Ad26.COV2.S vaccination and SARS-CoV-2 variants. Study-level background: The donor belonged to the COV1001 Ad26.COV2.S trial arm. Ad26.COV2.S, an intramuscular injection, was given once or twice 56 days apart. Study-wide points: Assessments of TCR breadth and depth may have underestimated the total T cell responses. The authors reported substantial breadth in spike-specific CD8+ and CD4+ T cell responses after vaccination.

Clones were sequenced by immunoSEQ multiplex PCR, and TCRdb holds only the in-frame ones, with some missing. The table includes 350,000 to 500,000 clones, more than 75% detected once. CDR1 and CDR2 from the germline V gene are GTSNPN and SVGIG (reference sequence). The CDR3 spans 14 residues. V was clipped by 0 bases and J by 6 bases, with 12 bases between them. Described treatment: 15 to 20 received Ad26.COV2.S at low or high dose, single or two shots; roughly 5 received placebo; per-sample allocation not given. The study sampled participants on day 63 after the first vaccine or placebo injection. In regard to this clone: Its antigen is unknown.

The clonotype comes from a person aged 18-60 years who received the Ad26.COV2.S COVID-19 vaccine or a placebo. The sample in question was peripheral blood, obtained in a trial of Ad26.COV2.S vaccine versus placebo. V usage is TRBV30 and J usage is TRBJ1-5; D is unclear. The CDR3 is CAWSVALVGQPQHF. Here the CDR3 DNA reads TGTGCCTGGAGTGTAGCCCTAGTGGGTCAGCCCCAGCATTTT.